The 14 T cell receptor beta chains listed next were all sequenced from one sample in a study of glioma-infiltrating T cells. Using RNA template, CDR3s of TCR alpha and beta were amplified with iRepertoire arm-PCR. Using its own MiXCR run on the multiplex PCR reads, TCRdb lists one record per CDR3 protein. The sample shows roughly 190,000 distinct CDR3 sequences, around 32% of them seen only once. Sequenced: glioma tissue, nonneoplastic brain tissue, or PBMCs (not recorded which). The receptors shown here come from a human donor with low-grade glioma or glioblastoma, undergoing nonglioma brain surgery, or in good health (not recorded which).

This clonotype was counted a few times. The rearrangement links TRBV12-3 or TRBV12-4 to TRBJ2-1; 10 bases match TRBD2. This CDR3 is 16 amino acids long. Trimming removed 2 bases from V and 8 bases from J; junction bases left unmatched: 9. CDR3 bases: TGTGCCAGCAGTTTAACGGCTAGCGGGAGCGTTTATGAGCAGTTCTTC. Translating it yields CASSLTASGSVYEQFF.

There are many counts of this clonotype. The chain couples TRBV6-1 to TRBJ2-1; TRBD1 is a possible D gene (6 bases). CDR1 and CDR2 from the germline V gene are MNHNS and SASEGT. The CDR3 extends over 16 amino acids. V lost 8 bases and J 0 bases, leaving 17 bases between the germline ends. CDR3 in amino acids: CASAPQGFGSYNEQFF. In DNA form, the CDR3 reads TGTGCCAGCGCTCCTCAGGGGTTCGGCTCCTACAATGAGCAGTTCTTC.

There are many counts of this clonotype. This rearrangement joins TRBV7-9 to TRBJ2-3, with TRBD2 matching 11 bases. From germline, CDR1 is SEHNR and CDR2 FQNEAQ (reference sequence). V lost 5 bases, J lost 3 bases, and 4 bases stayed unmatched. The CDR3 contains 15 residues. The DNA for the CDR3 is TGTGCCAGCAGCGTGGGACTAGCGGAGACAGATACGCAGTATTTT. This sequence encodes CASSVGLAETDTQYF.

As concerns this clonotype: A read error may explain this, as a much larger clone is one base away. The rearrangement uses TRBV12-3 or TRBV12-4 and TRBJ2-4, with TRBD2 as a possible D gene (5 bases). The CDR3 spans 13 residues. The CDR3 region has the DNA TGTGCCAGCCGCAACCCAAACGGAGGCATTAAGTACTTC. This gives the protein CASRNPNGGIKYF.

In this sample, this clonotype turned up many times. This chain connects TRBV27 to TRBJ2-5; D remains unclear. The CDR3 loop spans 12 amino acids. In germline, CDR1 is MNHEY, CDR2 SMNVEV (reference sequence). Trimming left V 4 bases short and J 0 bases short, with 3 bases between. This CDR3 is CASSYDQETQYF. CDR3 nucleotide sequence: TGTGCCAGCAGTTACGACCAAGAGACCCAGTACTTC.

This clonotype was seen a handful of times. V gene TRBV7-9 combines with J gene TRBJ2-7, with D tentatively TRBD2 (6 bases). There are 14 residues in the CDR3. Trimming shortened V by 3 bases and J by 2 bases, and 11 bases separated the two germline ends. Germline-derived CDR1 and CDR2 are SEHNR and FQNEAQ (reference sequence). The CDR3 here is CASSFSGRPYEQYF. The CDR3 DNA is TGTGCCAGCAGCTTTTCCGGGAGACCCTACGAGCAGTACTTC.

Worth noting for this clonotype: A much larger clone sits a single nucleotide away, making a read error possible. This rearrangement joins TRBV19 to TRBJ1-5, with a weak D call TRBD1 (5 bases). CDR1 and CDR2 from the germline V gene are LNHDA and SQIVND (reference sequence). The CDR3 contains 14 residues. V was shortened by 6 bases and J by 3 bases, with 12 bases between the two germline ends. CDR3 DNA: TGTGCCAGTAGCCTGGTACAGGCCAATCAGCCCCAGCATTTT. It is translated as CASSLVQANQPQHF. The whole variable domain, remainder taken from reference TRBV19 and TRBJ1-5, is DGGITQSPKYLFRKEGQNVTLSCEQNLNHDAMYWYRQDPGQGLRLIYYSQIVNDFQKGDIAEGYSVSREKKESFPLTVTSAQKNPTAFYLCASSLVQANQPQHFGDGTRLSIL.

This clonotype showed up many times. This chain joins TRBV25-1 and TRBJ1-6; D uncertain. This CDR3 has 14 residues. V was shortened by 1 base and J by 10 bases, with 11 bases between the two germline ends. Germline V gene data show CDR1 as MGHDK and CDR2 as SYGVNS. CDR3 loop: CASSEFEGNSPLHF. CDR3 in DNA: TGTGCCAGCAGTGAATTCGAGGGTAACTCACCCCTCCACTTT.

Remarks on this clonotype: A much bigger clone sits one base away, suggesting this may be a read error. This chain connects TRBV7-9 to TRBJ2-3; D may match TRBD1 or TRBD2 (6 bases each). Per the germline V gene, CDR1 is SEHNR and CDR2 is FQNEAQ (reference sequence). Between the trimmed V and J ends, which lost 5 bases and 2 bases, there was a span of 14 bases. This CDR3 region has 15 residues. CDR3 residues: CASSPDGGITDTQYF. DNA of the CDR3: TGTGCCAGCAGCCCGGACGGGGGCATCACAGATACGCAGTATTTT.

V usage is TRBV19 and J usage is TRBJ2-7, with 10 bases matching TRBD1. V was clipped by 3 bases and J by 3 bases; unmatched bases: 5. This CDR3 comprises 15 residues. Germline lookup yields CDR1 LNHDA and CDR2 SQIVND (reference sequence). The CDR3 DNA sequence: TGTGCCAGTAGTATTATGGGACAGGGGTACTACGAGCAGTACTTC. Amino acids: CASSIMGQGYYEQYF. Using reference TRBV19 and TRBJ2-7 for the parts outside the CDR3, the full variable domain is DGGITQSPKYLFRKEGQNVTLSCEQNLNHDAMYWYRQDPGQGLRLIYYSQIVNDFQKGDIAEGYSVSREKKESFPLTVTSAQKNPTAFYLCASSIMGQGYYEQYFGPGTRLTVT.

This clonotype was counted a few times. Without the conserved terminal phenylalanine or tryptophan, this CDR3 likely stems from a read error. The chain has TRBV28 and TRBJ2-5; 9 positions agree with TRBD1. Germline CDR1 reads MDHEN; CDR2 reads SYDVKM. The V gene end was trimmed by 1 base and the J gene end by 5 bases; junction bases not matched to a gene: 11. CDR3 length: 17 residues. CDR3 coding DNA: TGTGCCAGCAGTTTATTCTCGGGACAGGGCGTTAGGGAGACCCAGTACTCC. It codes for CASSLFSGQGVRETQYS.

This clonotype has just a few counts. The V call is TRBV11-2, the J call TRBJ2-7; TRBD1 is a possible D gene (5 bases). The CDR3 is 15 residues long. V gave up 1 base and J gave up 0 bases, with 10 bases separating them. Germline CDR1 SGHAT, CDR2 FQNNGV. In nucleotides, the CDR3 is TGTGCCAGCAGCTTAGGGGCAGGGCCCTCCTACGAGCAGTACTTC. This codes for CASSLGAGPSYEQYF.

This clonotype appeared many times. The V gene is TRBV20-1, the J gene TRBJ2-7; 8 nucleotides match TRBD2. V lost 6 bases and J lost 4; bases outside the gene matches: 14. The length of the CDR3 is 15 residues. Germline values: CDR1 DFQATT, CDR2 SNEGSKA (reference sequence). The CDR3 loop reads CSARGGAGARYEQYF. The DNA of the CDR3 is TGCAGTGCCCGGGGGGGGGCGGGAGCCAGGTACGAGCAGTACTTC.

This rearrangement joins TRBV27 to TRBJ1-6; unclear D gene. The CDR3 length is 15 residues. The V gene lost 6 bases and the J gene lost 11 bases, with 20 bases spanning the gap. The germline V gene has CDR1 MNHEY and CDR2 SMNVEV (reference sequence). CDR3 residues: CASSTTGVPLTPLHF. The DNA of the CDR3 is TGTGCCAGCAGCACCACCGGGGTCCCATTGACACCCCTCCACTTT.